This TCR beta chain originates from a study of blood T cell repertoires in COVID-19. Study-wide context: Researchers got acute and convalescent COVID-19 samples from the United States, Italy and Spain. The cDNA or gDNA used as material had been derived from T cells, B-cell-depleted T cells, or PBMCs.

How the authors handled the data: For nucleated cells, counts were estimated from reference gene primer amplification. Measured with immunoSEQ multiplex PCR; TCRdb has only the in-frame clones, and not every one. That table furnishes V, J and clone size, whereas the DNA furnished D and trimming. This table holds 250,000 or so clones, 80% to 90% found once. This clone was counted only a few times. The origin of this receptor is a man older than 75 with acute or convalescent COVID-19. The sequencing sample was made of peripheral blood.

The CDR3 loop is CASSWAVTEAFF. CDR3 nucleotides: TGTGCCAGCAGTTGGGCCGTCACTGAAGCTTTCTTT. The V gene is TRBV6-2 or TRBV6-3, the J gene TRBJ1-1; unclear D gene. This CDR3 spans 12 amino acids. The germline CDR1 and CDR2 sequences are MNHEY and SVGEGT. V was pared by 4 bases and J by 4 bases, with 7 bases between.